The present TCR beta chain was sequenced within a study of blood T cells in healthy people across ages. For the second PCR, which ran for about 6 to 11 cycles, a sample-barcoded 5' primer and a J-beta primer mix were used. Individual samples furnished no less than 3 million CDR3-containing paired-end reads apiece. Each CDR3 protein is one row after TCRdb ran MiXCR on the 5' RACE reads. The data show hundreds of thousands of distinct CDR3 sequences, with around 25% seen just once and 9.4% held by the top ten. Findings and limits, study-wide: CMV status of donors was not determined, possibly confounding expanded clonotype changes.

Trimming stripped 11 bases from V and 1 base from J, with 15 bases between. CDR1 is MNHNY and CDR2 is SVGAGI in the germline V gene (reference sequence). The length of the CDR3 is 13 residues. In its sample, this clonotype was seen once. Its antigen is currently unknown. These data were likewise used in another study, on T cells of mothers and their children. Turning to that study: Healthy Caucasian mothers, a few in number, and their six children were the donors. Normalized overlap was always slightly, never significantly, higher in related than unrelated mother-child pairs.

The sample consisted of blood. This TCR came from a boy aged 10-17 years in good health. The J gene is TRBJ2-7, the V gene TRBV6-6; D is uncertain. The CDR3 bases are TGTGCCGGATCTAAGGCGGAGTCCTACGAGCAGTACTTC. It translates to CAGSKAESYEQYF.